The text below deals with one T cell receptor (beta chain). Trimming removed 3 bases at V and 4 bases at J, with 12 bases between. From germline, CDR1 is MNHNY and CDR2 SVGAGI (reference sequence). The CDR3 loop spans 14 amino acids. The source of the sample is a study of glioma-infiltrating T cells after dendritic cell vaccination. Described time point: after dendritic cell vaccination, including at tumor progression/relapse. The method was immunoSEQ multiplex PCR; TCRdb's version includes in-frame clones alone and lacks a portion of them. Here the sample spans 72,000 or so clones, roughly 84% being singletons.

The V call is TRBV6-6, the J call TRBJ1-1; D perhaps matches TRBD1 (5 bases). The sequenced sample was blood, obtained after dendritic cell vaccination. The source is a human donor with glioblastoma. Here the CDR3 DNA reads TGTGCCAGCAGTTATGGAGGGGTGAGCACTGAAGCTTTCTTT. It specifies CASSYGGVSTEAFF.